This T cell receptor beta chain stems from a study of T cells in Graves' hyperthyroidism and ophthalmopathy. Background on the study: Peripheral blood was taken when the disease was first diagnosed, before any treatment began.

Overall study results and limits: Ophthalmopathy cases were set apart from stable hyperthyroidism by a 13 V-J model.

Germline CDR1 and CDR2: MNHNS and SASEGT. The CDR3 has 13 amino acids. V was trimmed by 11 bases and J by 7 bases, leaving 20 bases between them. As to this clonotype: The antigen remains undetermined. A read error may be the cause here, since a much bigger clone is one base away.

Regions amplified from RNA transcripts were the TCR beta CDR3 regions. With the HTBI primer set, the TCR CDR3 went through a first round of RT-PCR. TCRdb independently ran MiXCR on the multiplex PCR reads; one entry per CDR3 protein. The sample records under 450,000 distinct CDR3 sequences, around 16% being singletons. Diagnostic decisions used clinical symptoms, serum thyroxine and TRAb, thyroid ultrasound and orbital computed tomography. Using about 10 ml of fresh peripheral blood, PBMCs were prepared. The clonotype was recovered from a woman between 18 and 29 years old with Graves' hyperthyroidism. The rearrangement links TRBV6-1 to TRBJ1-2; D ambiguous. The source material was blood. CDR3 sequence (DNA): TGTGCCGGCACCGTCGGTCCAGGCTCTGGCTACACCTTC. Translation gives CAGTVGPGSGYTF.